Listed below are T cell receptor beta chains from one sample, sequenced in a study of blood T cell repertoires in COVID-19. TCRdb's table, derived via immunoSEQ multiplex PCR, lists solely in-frame clones and lacks some. The table includes some 200,000 clones, around nine tenths detected once. The specimen was peripheral blood. Every receptor here comes from a man aged 65 to 79 with acute or convalescent COVID-19. Both conserved end residues are part of each CDR3. D genes are given only for firm matches. A row's size may be missing; if present it is once, few, many or a size class.

CDR3 protein: CASSSGTGATGELFF
CDR3 DNA: TGCGCCAGCAGCTCCGGGACAGGGGCCACCGGGGAGCTGTTTTTT
J gene: TRBJ2-2
D gene: TRBD1
V gene: TRBV5-1
clone size: few

CDR3 protein: CATSDPSGLAGGSADTQYF
CDR3 DNA: TGTGCCACCAGTGACCCCTCGGGACTAGCGGGAGGGTCGGCAGATACGCAGTATTTT
J gene: TRBJ2-3
D gene: TRBD2
V gene: TRBV24-1
clone size: -

CDR3 protein: CASSLRDTSLGTDTQYF
CDR3 DNA: TGTGCCAGCAGCCTCCGGGACACCTCCCTGGGAACAGATACGCAGTATTTT
J gene: TRBJ2-3
D gene: -
V gene: TRBV2
clone size: once

CDR3 protein: CASSEVTGTQYF
CDR3 DNA: TGTGCCAGTAGTGAAGTAACGGGGACCCAGTACTTC
J gene: TRBJ2-5
D gene: -
V gene: TRBV19
clone size: once

CDR3 protein: CASSGQGKETQYF
CDR3 DNA: TGTGCCAGCAGTGGACAGGGGAAAGAGACCCAGTACTTC
J gene: TRBJ2-5
D gene: TRBD1
V gene: TRBV6-6
clone size: -

CDR3 protein: CASSSPTANTGELFF
CDR3 DNA: TGTGCCAGCAGTTCGCCGACAGCGAACACCGGGGAGCTGTTTTTT
J gene: TRBJ2-2
D gene: -
V gene: TRBV6-6
clone size: -

CDR3 protein: CASGVEQGGRSPLHF
CDR3 DNA: TGTGCCAGCGGGGTCGAGCAGGGCGGGAGGTCACCCCTCCACTTT
J gene: TRBJ1-6
D gene: -
V gene: TRBV19
clone size: -

CDR3 protein: CASSVAAGGSTDTQYF
CDR3 DNA: TGTGCCAGCAGCGTAGCGGCAGGAGGTAGCACAGATACGCAGTATTTT
J gene: TRBJ2-3
D gene: -
V gene: TRBV9
clone size: -

CDR3 protein: CASSHNSGTSGNIQYF
CDR3 DNA: TGCGCCAGCAGCCACAACAGCGGGACTAGCGGGAACATTCAGTACTTC
J gene: TRBJ2-4
D gene: TRBD2
V gene: TRBV4-1
clone size: -

CDR3 protein: CASSQGGGTFYEQYF
CDR3 DNA: TGCGCCAGCAGCCAAGGAGGCGGGACCTTTTACGAGCAGTACTTC
J gene: TRBJ2-7
D gene: -
V gene: TRBV4-1
clone size: few

CDR3 protein: CSVMTDYNEQFF
CDR3 DNA: TGCAGCGTCATGACAGATTACAATGAGCAGTTCTTC
J gene: TRBJ2-1
D gene: -
V gene: TRBV29-1
clone size: -

CDR3 protein: CASSLAGGRYEQYF
CDR3 DNA: TGTGCCAGCAGCTTAGCGGGGGGTCGGTACGAGCAGTACTTC
J gene: TRBJ2-7
D gene: -
V gene: TRBV7-2
clone size: -

CDR3 protein: CAISDLQEYYGYTF
CDR3 DNA: TGTGCCATCAGTGACCTACAGGAGTACTATGGCTACACCTTC
J gene: TRBJ1-2
D gene: -
V gene: TRBV10-3
clone size: -

CDR3 protein: CALRGPSSYNEQFF
CDR3 DNA: TGTGCCTTGCGCGGCCCAAGCTCCTACAATGAGCAGTTCTTC
J gene: TRBJ2-1
D gene: -
V gene: TRBV30
clone size: -

CDR3 protein: CASSEGQTSYNEQFF
CDR3 DNA: TGTGCCAGCAGTGAGGGGCAGACCTCCTACAATGAGCAGTTCTTC
J gene: TRBJ2-1
D gene: -
V gene: TRBV2
clone size: -

CDR3 protein: CSAPAGDTQYF
CDR3 DNA: TGCAGTGCCCCGGCAGGAGATACGCAGTATTTT
J gene: TRBJ2-3
D gene: -
V gene: TRBV20-1
clone size: -

CDR3 protein: CASSPGTSGQETQYF
CDR3 DNA: TGCGCCAGCAGCCCAGGGACTAGCGGGCAAGAGACCCAGTACTTC
J gene: TRBJ2-5
D gene: TRBD2
V gene: TRBV5-1
clone size: -

CDR3 protein: CSVSGGDQPQHF
CDR3 DNA: TGCAGCGTTTCAGGGGGAGACCAGCCCCAGCATTTT
J gene: TRBJ1-5
D gene: TRBD1
V gene: TRBV29-1
clone size: -

CDR3 protein: CASSSRTDPNTEAFF
CDR3 DNA: TGTGCCAGCAGCTCCCGGACAGATCCGAACACTGAAGCTTTCTTT
J gene: TRBJ1-1
D gene: -
V gene: TRBV9
clone size: -

CDR3 protein: CASSKGLEYEQYF
CDR3 DNA: TGTGCCAGTAGTAAGGGACTAGAATACGAGCAGTACTTC
J gene: TRBJ2-7
D gene: TRBD2
V gene: TRBV19
clone size: -

CDR3 protein: CSAASTGRETQYF
CDR3 DNA: TGCAGCGCTGCGTCGACGGGGAGGGAGACCCAGTACTTC
J gene: TRBJ2-5
D gene: -
V gene: TRBV29-1
clone size: once

CDR3 protein: CASSYGSGLSYEQYF
CDR3 DNA: TGTGCCAGCAGCTACGGGTCGGGACTCTCCTACGAGCAGTACTTC
J gene: TRBJ2-7
D gene: -
V gene: TRBV11-3
clone size: -

CDR3 protein: CASSMTGTGGAYTEAFF
CDR3 DNA: TGCGCCAGCAGCATGACCGGGACAGGGGGGGCTTACACTGAAGCTTTCTTT
J gene: TRBJ1-1
D gene: TRBD1
V gene: TRBV5-1
clone size: -

CDR3 protein: CAAGTNYGYTF
CDR3 DNA: TGTGCCGCCGGGACTAACTATGGCTACACCTTC
J gene: TRBJ1-2
D gene: -
V gene: TRBV15
clone size: -

CDR3 protein: CASSRSEYPEAFF
CDR3 DNA: TGTGCCAGCAGCCGCTCTGAGTATCCTGAAGCTTTCTTT
J gene: TRBJ1-1
D gene: -
V gene: TRBV6-5
clone size: once